A selection of T cell receptor beta chains follows, all from one sample in a study of blood T cell repertoires in COVID-19. Profiled with immunoSEQ multiplex PCR; TCRdb holds only in-frame clones, not every one. The sample shows roughly 68,000 clones, 85% to 90% of them seen only once. The sequencing input was PBMCs or T cells enriched from blood (not recorded which). The source is a woman aged 40 to 50 who had recovered from COVID-19. Each CDR3 is given with its conserved first and last residue. D genes are given only for firm matches. Clone sizes are given selectively: once, few, many, or a class where the clone is expanded.

cdr3_aa | cdr3_nt | v_call | d_call | clone_size | j_call
CASSQGIGYEQYF | TGTGCCAGCAGTCAGGGGATAGGCTACGAGCAGTACTTC | TRBV6-5 | - | - | TRBJ2-7
CASSVKDLYTGELFF | TGTGCCAGTAGTGTCAAGGACTTGTACACCGGGGAGCTGTTTTTT | TRBV19 | - | - | TRBJ2-2
CASSPEPPTGGLFGYTF | TGTGCCAGCAGTCCCGAACCGCCGACAGGGGGTTTGTTCGGCTACACCTTC | TRBV27 | TRBD1 | - | TRBJ1-2
CASTQGLADHNEQFF | TGTGCCAGCACCCAAGGGCTAGCGGATCACAATGAGCAGTTCTTC | TRBV3-1/TRBV3-2 | TRBD2 | - | TRBJ2-1
CASIKQGSLYGYTF | TGTGCCAGCATAAAACAGGGGAGTCTCTATGGCTACACCTTC | TRBV6-1 | TRBD1 | - | TRBJ1-2
CASSDAGTGAHEQYF | TGCGCCAGCAGTGATGCCGGGACAGGGGCTCACGAGCAGTACTTC | TRBV10-1 | TRBD1 | few | TRBJ2-7
CASSSGRGQPQHF | TGTGCCAGCAGTTCGGGGAGGGGCCAGCCCCAGCATTTT | TRBV5-6 | - | - | TRBJ1-5
CASSQDSYEQYF | TGTGCCAGCAGTCAGGACAGCTACGAGCAGTACTTC | TRBV6-2/TRBV6-3 | - | - | TRBJ2-7
CASSQGRSGGEAFF | TGTGCCAGCAGCCAAGGTCGGTCGGGTGGCGAAGCTTTCTTT | TRBV3-1/TRBV3-2 | - | - | TRBJ1-1
CASRTVARNNEQFF | TGTGCCAGTCGGACAGTTGCTAGGAACAATGAGCAGTTCTTC | TRBV19 | - | - | TRBJ2-1
CASSFGDSGNTIYF | TGTGCCAGCAGCTTCGGGGACTCTGGAAACACCATATATTTT | TRBV7-9 | - | - | TRBJ1-3
CASSISGRETQYF | TGTGCCAGCAGCATTAGCGGTCGTGAGACCCAGTACTTC | TRBV5-5 | - | once | TRBJ2-5
CASSLRVVVEKLFF | TGTGCCAGCAGCTTGAGGGTGGTTGTCGAAAAACTGTTTTTT | TRBV11-3 | - | - | TRBJ1-4
CASSQDLAGYQETQYF | TGCGCCAGCAGCCAAGATCTAGCGGGCTACCAAGAGACCCAGTACTTC | TRBV4-1 | TRBD2 | - | TRBJ2-5
CASSILRTGSPPTDTQYF | TGTGCCAGTAGTATCCTCCGGACAGGGAGTCCTCCCACAGATACGCAGTATTTT | TRBV19 | TRBD1 | - | TRBJ2-3